Presented here are 29 T cell receptor beta chains from one specimen sequenced in a study of cytomegalovirus exposure and HLA in healthy donors. PCR used 60 Vbeta primers and 13 Jbeta primers. Measured with immunoSEQ multiplex PCR; TCRdb has only the in-frame clones, and not every one. Counted here are some 140,000 clones, approximately 8.9% occurring once; the ten biggest clones make up 6.5% to 9%. The sample consisted of PBMCs. All receptors derive from a woman aged 40 to 50 in good health and CMV-seropositive.

This sequence joins TRBV15 and TRBJ2-2; D perhaps matches TRBD2 (6 bases). Germline V gene data show CDR1 as LNHNV and CDR2 as YYDKDF (reference sequence). Trimming left V 5 bases short and J 6 bases short, with 28 bases between. The CDR3 is 19 amino acids. CDR3 sequence reads: CATSSSSGVIGTLPGELFF. The DNA of the CDR3 is TGTGCCACCAGCTCCTCGTCGGGGGTTATCGGGACGCTCCCCGGGGAGCTGTTTTTT.

This clone was counted between two and nine times. V is TRBV7-9 and J is TRBJ2-7; 9 nucleotides match TRBD1. Germline V gives CDR1 SEHNR, CDR2 FQNEAQ (reference sequence). The CDR3 runs 15 residues. Unmatched junction bases numbered 6, after V lost 1 base and J lost 5 bases. CDR3 in amino acids: CASSLVRQGDHEQYF. The DNA for the CDR3 is TGTGCCAGCAGCTTAGTCCGACAGGGGGACCACGAGCAGTACTTC.

The rearrangement uses TRBV7-9 and TRBJ1-3; 10 bases are shared with TRBD1. CDR3 size: 14 residues. CDR1 is SEHNR, CDR2 FQNEAQ, per germline (reference sequence). The J segment lost 7 bases and the V segment lost 4 bases, leaving 4 bases of the junction unmatched. The CDR3 spells CASSSPGQGNTIYF. CDR3 nucleotides: TGTGCCAGCAGCTCCCCGGGACAGGGGAACACCATATATTTT.

This clone was detected only a few times. The rearrangement joins TRBV7-8 to TRBJ2-5; D might be TRBD1 (6 bases). The V end lost 4 bases, the J end lost 0 bases, and 9 bases lay between the germline ends. Per germline, CDR1 SGHVS and CDR2 FQNEAQ. The CDR3 length is 14 residues. CDR3 bases: TGTGCCAGCAGCTCTCAGGGGTACCAAGAGACCCAGTACTTC. Translation: CASSSQGYQETQYF. The full variable domain, rest sourced from reference TRBV7-8 and TRBJ2-5, is GAGVSQSPRYKVAKRGQDVALRCDPISGHVSLFWYQQALGQGPEFLTYFQNEAQLDKSGLPSDRFFAERPEGSVSTLKIQRTQQEDSAVYLCASSSQGYQETQYFGPGTRLLVL.

This clone was found a few times. The DNA of the CDR3 is TGTGCCAGTGGACAGGGTCGCCAGCCCCAGCATTTT. It codes for CASGQGRQPQHF. V and J are TRBV19 and TRBJ1-5; TRBD1 matches at 8 bases. This CDR3 has 12 residues. Germline loops: CDR1 LNHDA, CDR2 SQIVND (reference sequence). The ends lost 8 bases at V and 7 bases at J; junction bases unmatched: 4.

The chain is built from TRBV29-1 and TRBJ1-2; D unclear. This CDR3 contains 11 residues. The V gene's germline CDR1 is SQVTM and CDR2 ANQGSEA. The V end was cut by 4 bases, the J end by 4 bases, with 7 bases between. In nucleotides, the CDR3 is TGCAGCGTTGTGGGGAGCTATGGCTACACCTTC. This codes for CSVVGSYGYTF. The entire variable domain, with the rest obtained from reference TRBV29-1 and TRBJ1-2, is as follows: SAVISQKPSRDICQRGTSLTIQCQVDSQVTMMFWYRQQPGQSLTLIATANQGSEATYESGFVIDKFPISRPNLTFSTLTVSNMSPEDSSIYLCSVVGSYGYTFGSGTRLTVV.

The rearrangement uses TRBV6-5 and TRBJ1-2, with D unclear. There are 12 residues in the CDR3. V was shortened by 7 bases and J by 8 bases, with 14 bases between the two germline ends. CDR1 is MNHEY, CDR2 SVGAGI, per germline. The CDR3 region has the DNA TGTGCCAGCAAAAGTGGGCCCGGAGGCTACACCTTC. Its protein is CASKSGPGGYTF.

This clone occurred a few times. This chain links TRBV7-9 with TRBJ1-6; weak D call: TRBD1 (6 bases). Germline assignment: CDR1 SEHNR and CDR2 FQNEAQ (reference sequence). The CDR3 totals 15 residues. V was pared by 5 bases and J by 8 bases, with 16 bases between. The CDR3 DNA reads as TGTGCCAGCAGCCCTAGAGGGGGATCGGATTCACCCCTCCACTTT. This gives the protein CASSPRGGSDSPLHF.

In its sample, this clone was seen a few times. The chain uses TRBV6-5 and TRBJ1-2; D might be TRBD1 (6 bases). This CDR3 is 14 amino acids long. Trimming stripped 0 bases from V and 6 bases from J, with 11 bases between. CDR1 and CDR2 (germline): MNHEY, SVGAGI. In DNA form, the CDR3 reads TGTGCCAGCAGTTACTCTACCGGGACAAATGGCTACACCTTC. It specifies CASSYSTGTNGYTF.

This clone has a handful of counts. The CDR3 region is CASSFAGGYEQYF. CDR3 coding DNA: TGCGCCAGCAGCTTTGCGGGGGGCTACGAGCAGTACTTC. The rearrangement links TRBV5-1 to TRBJ2-7; 8 positions match TRBD2. Germline CDR1 and CDR2: SGHRS and YFSETQ. This CDR3 has 13 residues. The junction had 1 base not matched to a gene; V was cut back by 2 bases and J by 3 bases.

The chain links TRBV7-2 to TRBJ2-4; D unclear. With 0 bases removed from V and 8 bases from J, the gap between germline ends came to 14 bases. The CDR3 totals 15 residues. Looked up from germline, CDR1 is SGHTA and CDR2 is FQGNSA. The DNA of the CDR3 is TGTGCCAGCAGCTTAGCGATTTCAGGATGGGACATTCAGTACTTC. This translates into CASSLAISGWDIQYF.

In this sample, this clone turned up a few times. The chain links TRBV2 to TRBJ1-4, with TRBD1 identical over 7 bases. The V gene end was trimmed by 4 bases and the J gene end by 0 bases; junction bases not matched to a gene: 8. Germline-derived CDR1 and CDR2 are SNHLY and FYNNEI. CDR3 length: 17 residues. This CDR3 reads CASSVRTGSATNEKLFF. CDR3 DNA: TGTGCCAGCAGTGTCAGGACAGGCTCTGCAACTAATGAAAAACTGTTTTTT.

The chain combines TRBV9 with TRBJ1-1; the match to TRBD1 covers 7 bases. J gave up 1 base and V 4 bases, and 7 bases lay outside the gene matches. This CDR3 has 15 amino acids. The germline V gene encodes CDR1 SGDLS and CDR2 YYNGEE. The CDR3, as DNA: TGTGCCAGCAGCATGGGGACAGACGGGAACACTGAAGCTTTCTTT. Encoded protein: CASSMGTDGNTEAFF. The whole variable domain, filled in from reference TRBV9 and TRBJ1-1, reads DSGVTQTPKHLITATGQRVTLRCSPRSGDLSVYWYQQSLDQGLQFLIQYYNGEERAKGNILERFSAQQFPDLHSELNLSSLELGDSALYFCASSMGTDGNTEAFFGQGTRLTVV.

V is TRBV5-1 and J is TRBJ1-1; TRBD1 is a possible D gene (6 bases). Per germline, CDR1 SGHRS and CDR2 YFSETQ. Trimming left V 5 bases short and J 8 bases short, with 22 bases between. The CDR3 runs to 15 residues. CDR3 nucleotides: TGCGCCAGCAGACTAGGGGGTACGGGCATTACGGAAGCTTTCTTT. It codes for CASRLGGTGITEAFF.

The chain couples TRBV6-1 to TRBJ2-7; 8 positions match TRBD1. The germline CDR1 and CDR2 sequences are MNHNS and SASEGT. The CDR3 consists of 16 residues. V dropped 2 bases and J dropped 6; count of bases not matched to a gene: 12. CDR3 protein: CASSESITGGIREQYF. The CDR3 nucleotides are TGTGCCAGCAGTGAAAGTATAACAGGGGGTATTCGCGAGCAGTACTTC.

The chain uses TRBV19 and TRBJ1-6, with a weak D call TRBD1 (5 bases). The length of the CDR3 is 17 residues. V was cut by 5 bases and J by 0 bases, with 14 bases left in between. Germline CDR1 LNHDA, CDR2 SQIVND (reference sequence). CDR3 sequence reads: CASSGARGSSYNSPLHF. The CDR3 coding sequence is TGTGCCAGTAGTGGGGCCCGGGGGAGCTCCTATAATTCACCCCTCCACTTT. Full variable domain (outside the CDR3, taken from reference TRBV19 and TRBJ1-6): DGGITQSPKYLFRKEGQNVTLSCEQNLNHDAMYWYRQDPGQGLRLIYYSQIVNDFQKGDIAEGYSVSREKKESFPLTVTSAQKNPTAFYLCASSGARGSSYNSPLHFGNGTRLTVT.

This sequence joins TRBV7-2 and TRBJ2-3; possibly TRBD2 for D (5 bases). The CDR3 totals 13 residues. CDR1 is SGHTA and CDR2 is FQGNSA in the germline V gene. V was cut by 4 bases and J by 8 bases, with 13 bases left in between. The CDR3 DNA is TGTGCCAGCAGCTCAGGAGCTGGAGGTACGCAGTATTTT. Translation gives CASSSGAGGTQYF.

This clone was observed a handful of times. The chain recombines TRBV4-3 with TRBJ2-2; maybe TRBD1 (6 bases). V shed 4 bases and J shed 5 bases, with 14 bases lying between them. The CDR3 runs to 15 residues. Germline V gene data show CDR1 as LGHNA and CDR2 as YSLEER. CDR3 residues: CASSLNRVDTGELFF. CDR3 nucleotides: TGCGCCAGCAGCCTTAACAGGGTTGATACCGGGGAGCTGTTTTTT.

This clone was seen only a few times. The chain couples TRBV5-6 to TRBJ2-5; TRBD2 matches at 7 bases. The germline gives CDR1 SGHDT, CDR2 YYEEEE. The CDR3 sequence is 18 residues long. J was trimmed by 5 bases and V by 2 bases; bases with no gene match: 18. CDR3 protein: CASSFSWGSGFSQETQYF. The DNA of the CDR3 is TGTGCCAGCAGCTTCTCGTGGGGTAGCGGGTTTAGCCAGGAGACCCAGTACTTC.

This clone was seen a few times. This chain connects TRBV5-1 to TRBJ1-3; a possible D gene is TRBD1 (6 bases). Germline V gives CDR1 SGHRS, CDR2 YFSETQ. Between the trimmed V and J ends, which lost 1 base and 4 bases, there was a span of 15 bases. The CDR3 sequence is 16 residues long. This CDR3 reads CASSLNTGSSGNTIYF. In DNA, the CDR3 is TGCGCCAGCAGCTTGAATACAGGGTCTTCGGGAAACACCATATATTTT.

This rearrangement joins TRBV11-2 to TRBJ1-1; a possible D gene is TRBD1 (6 bases). Trimming took 6 bases from V and 5 from J, leaving 13 bases between them. Germline CDR1 is SGHAT and CDR2 is FQNNGV. The CDR3 is made up of 13 amino acids. The CDR3 spells CASSPERGTEAFF. CDR3 nucleotide sequence: TGTGCCAGCAGTCCGGAAAGGGGGACTGAAGCTTTCTTT.

This clone was counted only a few times. V usage is TRBV2 and J usage is TRBJ1-1; D ambiguous. In germline, CDR1 is SNHLY, CDR2 FYNNEI. The V gene lost 7 bases and the J gene lost 0 bases, with 9 bases spanning the gap. The CDR3 spans 13 residues. CDR3 sequence (DNA): TGTGCCAGCATTTATAACTTGAACACTGAAGCTTTCTTT. It codes for CASIYNLNTEAFF.

This clone was observed a handful of times. The gene calls are TRBV5-1 and TRBJ2-7, with 7 nucleotides matching TRBD1. V lost 2 bases, J lost 7 bases, and 6 bases stayed unmatched. The germline CDR1 and CDR2 sequences are SGHRS and YFSETQ. The CDR3 totals 13 residues. The CDR3, as DNA: TGCGCCAGCAGCTTACAACAGGGGTGGGAGCAGTACTTC. Protein product: CASSLQQGWEQYF.

CDR3 DNA sequence: TGTGCCAGCAGCTTAGCGCTAGGTAGCGGGGGATTGAACACCGGGGAGCTGTTTTTT. Residues: CASSLALGSGGLNTGELFF. V gene TRBV7-9 combines with J gene TRBJ2-2, with TRBD2 matching 9 bases. The CDR3 spans 19 residues. The J segment lost 1 base and the V segment lost 0 bases, leaving 9 bases of the junction unmatched. Germline V gene lookup returns CDR1 SEHNR and CDR2 FQNEAQ (reference sequence). The variable domain in full, completed from reference TRBV7-9 and TRBJ2-2, reads DTGVSQNPRHKITKRGQNVTFRCDPISEHNRLYWYRQTLGQGPEFLTYFQNEAQLEKSRLLSDRFSAERPKGSFSTLEIQRTEQGDSAMYLCASSLALGSGGLNTGELFFGEGSRLTVL.

Only one count was recorded for this clone. The identical CDR3 is also encoded by other nucleotide sequences in the sample. The chain recombines TRBV5-8 with TRBJ1-5; possibly TRBD1 for D (5 bases). Per germline, CDR1 SGHTS and CDR2 YDEGEE. CDR3 length: 17 residues. The V gene lost 5 bases and the J gene lost 0 bases, with 18 bases spanning the gap. CDR3 nucleotides: TGTGCCAGCAGTTTATTCCAGGGCGGGGATAGCAATCAGCCCCAGCATTTT. Translating gives CASSLFQGGDSNQPQHF. The full variable domain, its missing parts supplied by reference TRBV5-8 and TRBJ1-5, is EAGVTQSPTHLIKTRGQQATLRCSPISGHTSVYWYQQALGLGLQFLLWYDEGEERNRGNFPPRFSGRQFPNYSSELNVNALELEDSALYLCASSLFQGGDSNQPQHFGDGTRLSIL.

The chain employs TRBV4-3 and TRBJ1-5; TRBD1 is a possible D gene (6 bases). V was pared by 0 bases and J by 6 bases, with 12 bases between. CDR1 is LGHNA and CDR2 is YSLEER in the germline V gene. The CDR3 spans 15 residues. CDR3 in DNA: TGCGCCAGCAGCCAAGATCAGGGGCCGAGTCAGCCCCAGCATTTT. This encodes CASSQDQGPSQPQHF.

This clone was observed a handful of times. The J gene is TRBJ1-1, the V gene TRBV11-2; a possible D gene is TRBD1 (5 bases). The CDR3 spans 15 residues. The V and J ends lost 2 bases and 3 bases respectively, with 13 bases between them. Germline CDR1 SGHAT, CDR2 FQNNGV. The DNA of the CDR3 is TGTGCCAGCAGCTTAATGCGGGGCGCCCACACTGAAGCTTTCTTT. Protein: CASSLMRGAHTEAFF. The full variable domain, with the rest looked up from reference TRBV11-2 and TRBJ1-1, is EAGVAQSPRYKIIEKRQSVAFWCNPISGHATLYWYQQILGQGPKLLIQFQNNGVVDDSQLPKDRFSAERLKGVDSTLKIQPAKLEDSAVYLCASSLMRGAHTEAFFGQGTRLTVV.

This clone was observed a few times. The V and J genes are TRBV29-1 and TRBJ2-1, with TRBD2 identical over 9 bases. Per germline, CDR1 SQVTM and CDR2 ANQGSEA. CDR3 length equals 15 residues. The V and J ends lost 7 bases and 9 bases, in that order; junction bases with no gene match: 16. CDR3 DNA sequence: TGCAGCGGGCGGGGGGGTATGGGGATTTCGGGTGAGCAGTTCTTC. The encoded protein is CSGRGGMGISGEQFF.

The chain is built from TRBV10-3 and TRBJ1-2; the D gene is possibly TRBD1 (6 bases). V was clipped by 10 bases and J by 7 bases, with 19 bases between them. The germline V gene has CDR1 ENHRY and CDR2 SYGVKD. This CDR3 has 13 amino acids. The DNA of the CDR3 is TGTGCCACTCGAGTGGACAGTATCATTGGCTACACCTTC. It encodes CATRVDSIIGYTF.